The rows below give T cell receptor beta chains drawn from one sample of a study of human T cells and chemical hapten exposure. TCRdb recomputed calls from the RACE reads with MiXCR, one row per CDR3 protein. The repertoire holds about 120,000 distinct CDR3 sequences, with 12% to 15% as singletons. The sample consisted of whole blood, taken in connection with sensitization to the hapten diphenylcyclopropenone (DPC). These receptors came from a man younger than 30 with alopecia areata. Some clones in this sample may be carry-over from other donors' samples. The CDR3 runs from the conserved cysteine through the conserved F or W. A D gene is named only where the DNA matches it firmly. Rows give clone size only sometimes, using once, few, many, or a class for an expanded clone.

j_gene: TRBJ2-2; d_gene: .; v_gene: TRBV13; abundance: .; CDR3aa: CASSLGVSTGELFF; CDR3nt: TGTGCCAGCAGCCTAGGGGTGAGCACCGGGGAGCTGTTTTTT
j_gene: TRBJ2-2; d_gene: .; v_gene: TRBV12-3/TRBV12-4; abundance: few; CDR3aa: CASSSVVATNTGELFF; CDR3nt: TGTGCCAGCAGTTCCGTCGTGGCCACGAACACCGGGGAGCTGTTTTTT
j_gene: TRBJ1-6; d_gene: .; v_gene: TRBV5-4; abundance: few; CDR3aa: CASSLEGQRNSPLHF; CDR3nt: TGTGCCAGCAGCTTGGAGGGACAACGAAATTCACCCCTCCACTTT
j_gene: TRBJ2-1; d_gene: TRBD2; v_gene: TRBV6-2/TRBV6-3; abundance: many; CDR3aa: CASRPVRRGGKVSYNEQFF; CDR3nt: TGTGCCAGCAGACCAGTCCGGCGGGGGGGCAAGGTATCCTACAATGAGCAGTTCTTC
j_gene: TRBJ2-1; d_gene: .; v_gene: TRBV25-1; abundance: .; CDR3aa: CASSVRYNEQFF; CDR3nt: TGTGCCAGCAGTGTCCGTTACAATGAGCAGTTCTTC
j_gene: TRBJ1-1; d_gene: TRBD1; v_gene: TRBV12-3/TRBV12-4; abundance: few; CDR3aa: CASRDRGFNTEAFF; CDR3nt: TGTGCCAGCCGGGACAGGGGTTTTAACACTGAAGCTTTCTTT
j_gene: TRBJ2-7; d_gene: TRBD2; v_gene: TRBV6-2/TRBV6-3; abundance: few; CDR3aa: CASSYRASGVLSYEQYF; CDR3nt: TGTGCCAGCAGTTACCGGGCTAGCGGGGTGCTATCCTACGAGCAGTACTTC
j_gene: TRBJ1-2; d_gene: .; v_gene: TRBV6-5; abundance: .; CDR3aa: CASSYRENYGYTF; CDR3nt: TGTGCCAGCAGTTACCGGGAGAACTATGGCTACACCTTC
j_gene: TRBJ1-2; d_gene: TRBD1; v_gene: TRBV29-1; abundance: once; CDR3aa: CSAPQGNGYTF; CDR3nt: TGCAGCGCCCCACAGGGGAACGGCTACACCTTC
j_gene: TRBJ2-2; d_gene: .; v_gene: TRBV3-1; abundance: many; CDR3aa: CASSQDRWGPDTGELFF; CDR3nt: TGTGCCAGCAGCCAAGATCGCTGGGGTCCTGACACCGGGGAGCTGTTTTTT
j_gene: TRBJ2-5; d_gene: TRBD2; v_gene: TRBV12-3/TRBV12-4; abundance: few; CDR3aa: CASSHGTSGGETQYF; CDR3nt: TGTGCCAGCAGCCACGGGACTAGCGGGGGAGAGACCCAGTACTTC
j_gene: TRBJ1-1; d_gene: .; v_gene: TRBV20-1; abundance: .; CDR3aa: CSASNSQNTEAFF; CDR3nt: TGCAGTGCTAGTAACAGCCAGAACACTGAAGCTTTCTTT
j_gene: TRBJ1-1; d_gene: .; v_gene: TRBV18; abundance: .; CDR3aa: CASSPVGAPGTEAFF; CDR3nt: TGTGCCAGCTCACCAGTCGGGGCGCCGGGTACTGAAGCTTTCTTT
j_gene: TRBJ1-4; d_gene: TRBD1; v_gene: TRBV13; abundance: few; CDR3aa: CASSHGQGGGEKLFF; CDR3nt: TGTGCCAGCAGCCATGGACAGGGTGGCGGTGAAAAACTGTTTTTT
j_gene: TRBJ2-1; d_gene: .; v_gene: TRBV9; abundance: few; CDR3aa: CASSEGGGNFYNEQFF; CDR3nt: TGTGCCAGCAGCGAAGGGGGTGGCAACTTCTACAATGAGCAGTTCTTC
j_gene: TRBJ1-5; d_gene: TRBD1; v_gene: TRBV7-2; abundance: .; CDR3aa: CASSLDRGLQPQHF; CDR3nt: TGTGCCAGCAGCTTGGACAGGGGGCTTCAGCCCCAGCATTTT
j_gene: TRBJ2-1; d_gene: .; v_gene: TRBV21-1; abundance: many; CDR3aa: CASSKAQGKVEDEQFF; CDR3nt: TGTGCCAGCAGCAAAGCGCAGGGGAAGGTTGAGGATGAGCAGTTCTTC
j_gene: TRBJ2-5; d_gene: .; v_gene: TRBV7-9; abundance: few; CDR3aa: CASSSWETQYF; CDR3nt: TGTGCCAGCAGCTCATGGGAGACCCAGTACTTC
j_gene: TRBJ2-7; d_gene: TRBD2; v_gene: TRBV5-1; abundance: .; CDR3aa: CASKTGAGEYEQYF; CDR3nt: TGCGCCAGCAAGACCGGGGCGGGGGAGTACGAGCAGTACTTC
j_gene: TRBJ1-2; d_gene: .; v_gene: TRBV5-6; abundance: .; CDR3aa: CASSLLVSSNYGYTF; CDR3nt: TGTGCCAGCAGCTTGCTAGTTTCCTCCAACTATGGCTACACCTTC
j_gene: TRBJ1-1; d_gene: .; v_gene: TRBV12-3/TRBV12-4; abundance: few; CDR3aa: CASRSEGSTEAFF; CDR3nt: TGTGCCAGCAGATCGGAGGGATCCACTGAAGCTTTCTTT